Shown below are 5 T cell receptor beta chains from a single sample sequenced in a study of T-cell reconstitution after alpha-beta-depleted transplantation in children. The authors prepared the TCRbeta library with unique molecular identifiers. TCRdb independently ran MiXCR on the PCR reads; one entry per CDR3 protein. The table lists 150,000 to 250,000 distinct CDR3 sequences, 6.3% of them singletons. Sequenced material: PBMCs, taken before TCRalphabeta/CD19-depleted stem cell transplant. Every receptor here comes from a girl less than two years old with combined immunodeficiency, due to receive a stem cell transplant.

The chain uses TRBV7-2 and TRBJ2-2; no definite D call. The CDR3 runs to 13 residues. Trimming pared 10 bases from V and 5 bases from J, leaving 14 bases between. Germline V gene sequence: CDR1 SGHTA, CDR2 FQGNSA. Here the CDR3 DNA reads TGTGCCACGGGTACCATTAAAACCGGGGAGCTGTTTTTT. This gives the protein CATGTIKTGELFF.

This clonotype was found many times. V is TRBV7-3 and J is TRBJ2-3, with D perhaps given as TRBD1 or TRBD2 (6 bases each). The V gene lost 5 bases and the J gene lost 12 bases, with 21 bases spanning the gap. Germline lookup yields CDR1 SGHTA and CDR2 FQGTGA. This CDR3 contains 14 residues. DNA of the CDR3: TGTGCCAGCAGCCCAGTAGGGGGGCTCTCTGAACAGTATTTT. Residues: CASSPVGGLSEQYF.

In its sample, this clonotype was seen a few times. The DNA for the CDR3 is TGCGCCAGCAGCTTGGGGGGGGCGGCTTCGGCTTTCTTT. It codes for CASSLGGAASAFF. The V gene is TRBV5-1, the J gene TRBJ1-1, with a tentative D call TRBD1 (6 bases). V was shortened by 0 bases and J by 11 bases, with 14 bases between the two germline ends. Germline lookup yields CDR1 SGHRS and CDR2 YFSETQ. This CDR3 contains 13 residues.

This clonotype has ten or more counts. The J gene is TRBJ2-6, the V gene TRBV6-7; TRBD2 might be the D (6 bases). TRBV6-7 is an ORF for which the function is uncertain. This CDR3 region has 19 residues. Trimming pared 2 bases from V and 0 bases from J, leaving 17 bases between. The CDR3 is CASSYHRGEIGSGANVLTF. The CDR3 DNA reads TGTGCCAGCAGTTACCACCGCGGGGAAATCGGCTCTGGGGCCAACGTCCTGACTTTC.

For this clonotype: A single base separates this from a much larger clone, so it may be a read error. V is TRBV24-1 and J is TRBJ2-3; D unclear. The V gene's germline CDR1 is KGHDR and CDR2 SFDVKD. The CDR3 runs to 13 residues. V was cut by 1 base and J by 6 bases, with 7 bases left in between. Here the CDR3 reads CATSDFRTDTQYF. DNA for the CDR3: TGTGCCACCAGTGATTTCAGGACCGATACGCAGTATTTT.